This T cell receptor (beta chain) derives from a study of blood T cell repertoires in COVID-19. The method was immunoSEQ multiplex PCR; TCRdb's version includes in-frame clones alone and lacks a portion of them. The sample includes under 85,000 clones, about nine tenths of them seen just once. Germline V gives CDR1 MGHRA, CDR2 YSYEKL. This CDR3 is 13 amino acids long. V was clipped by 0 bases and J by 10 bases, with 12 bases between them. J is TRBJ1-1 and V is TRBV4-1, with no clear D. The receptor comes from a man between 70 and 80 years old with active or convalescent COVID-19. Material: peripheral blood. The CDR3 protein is CASSQDRGEAAFF. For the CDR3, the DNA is TGCGCCAGCAGCCAAGATCGCGGGGAAGCAGCTTTCTTT.